This TCR beta chain was recovered during a study of blood T cell repertoires in COVID-19. Looking at the study overall: Researchers got acute and convalescent COVID-19 samples from the United States, Italy and Spain. T cells, B-cell-depleted T cells, or PBMCs provided the cDNA or gDNA that served as material.

Original analysis: Amplifying reference gene primers gave estimates of nucleated cell counts. Libraries were prepared by immunoSEQ multiplex PCR; TCRdb keeps only in-frame clonotypes and omits some of them. Clone size and the V and J calls come from that table; the DNA yielded D and trimming. Of 95,000 to 100,000 clones listed, 86% are singletons. The CDR3 totals 13 residues. Looked up from germline, CDR1 is MNHEY and CDR2 is SVGAGI. The V and J ends lost 7 bases and 4 bases respectively, with 12 bases between them. This clonotype was sampled from a man older than 75 with acute or convalescent COVID-19. The J gene is TRBJ2-3, the V gene TRBV6-5; possible D gene TRBD1, 7 bases. The sequenced sample was peripheral blood. CDR3: CASTGRGADTQYF. The CDR3 DNA reads as TGTGCCAGCACCGGCAGGGGGGCAGATACGCAGTATTTT.